This note documents a single T cell receptor beta chain sequence. Its antigen remains unknown. This sample was included in a study of blood T cells in healthy people across ages. Points from the study as a whole: There was a strong correlation between TCR beta diversity and naive T cell percentage.

For the second PCR, which ran for about 6 to 11 cycles, a sample-barcoded 5' primer and a J-beta primer mix were used. TCRdb called the 5' RACE reads again in MiXCR, with one record for every CDR3 protein. The table shows fewer than 1.5 million distinct CDR3 sequences, with around 39% occurring only once. Germline-derived CDR1 and CDR2 are MNHEY and SVGAGI. J lost 2 bases, V lost 10 bases, and 4 bases had no gene match. The CDR3 runs to 12 residues. The receptor was derived from a young woman in good health. This rearrangement joins TRBV6-5 to TRBJ1-2, with 7 bases lining up with TRBD1. Sequencing was done on a sample of blood. The CDR3 loop is CATGTENYGYTF. CDR3 coding DNA: TGTGCCACCGGGACAGAAAACTATGGCTACACCTTC.